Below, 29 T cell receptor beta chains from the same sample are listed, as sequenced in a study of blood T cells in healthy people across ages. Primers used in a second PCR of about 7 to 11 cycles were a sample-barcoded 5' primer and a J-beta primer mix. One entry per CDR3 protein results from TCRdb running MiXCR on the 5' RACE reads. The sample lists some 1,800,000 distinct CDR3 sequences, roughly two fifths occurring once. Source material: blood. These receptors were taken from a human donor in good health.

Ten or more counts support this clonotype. CDR3 nucleotide sequence: TGCAGTGTCAACCCAGGGGGGGAGGGCTACACCTTC. Its protein is CSVNPGGEGYTF. The V and J genes are TRBV20-1 and TRBJ1-2, with 7 bases identical to TRBD1. The V gene end was trimmed by 7 bases and the J gene end by 8 bases; junction bases not matched to a gene: 10. Germline-derived CDR1 and CDR2 are DFQATT and SNEGSKA (reference sequence). The CDR3 covers 12 residues.

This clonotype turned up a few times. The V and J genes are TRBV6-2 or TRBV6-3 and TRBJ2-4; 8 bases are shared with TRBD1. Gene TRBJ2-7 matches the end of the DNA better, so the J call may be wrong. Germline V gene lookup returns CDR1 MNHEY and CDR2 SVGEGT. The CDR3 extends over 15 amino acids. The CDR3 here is CASSFPGQDSYEQYF. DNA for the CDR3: TGTGCCAGCAGTTTCCCGGGACAGGACTCCTACGAGCAGTACTTC.

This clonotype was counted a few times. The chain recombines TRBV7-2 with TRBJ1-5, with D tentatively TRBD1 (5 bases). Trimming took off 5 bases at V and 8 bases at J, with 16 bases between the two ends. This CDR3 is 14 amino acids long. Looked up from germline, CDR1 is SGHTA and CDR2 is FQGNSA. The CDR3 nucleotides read TGTGCCAGCAGCGTCCTTGGGGGGGGAGAGCCCCAGCATTTT. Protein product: CASSVLGGGEPQHF.

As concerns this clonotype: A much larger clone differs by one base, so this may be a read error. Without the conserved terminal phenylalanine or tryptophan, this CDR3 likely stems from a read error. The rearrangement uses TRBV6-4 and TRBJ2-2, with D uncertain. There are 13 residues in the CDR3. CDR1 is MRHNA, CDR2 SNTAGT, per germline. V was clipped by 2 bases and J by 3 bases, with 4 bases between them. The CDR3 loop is CASSDQDTGELFV. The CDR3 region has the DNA TGTGCCAGCAGTGACCAAGACACCGGGGAGCTGTTTGTT.

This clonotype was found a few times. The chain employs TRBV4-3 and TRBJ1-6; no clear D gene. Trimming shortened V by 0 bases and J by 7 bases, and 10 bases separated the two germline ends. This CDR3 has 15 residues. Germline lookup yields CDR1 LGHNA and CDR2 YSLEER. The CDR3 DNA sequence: TGCGCCAGCAGCCAAGACAGGTATCCAAATTCACCCCTCCACTTT. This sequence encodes CASSQDRYPNSPLHF.

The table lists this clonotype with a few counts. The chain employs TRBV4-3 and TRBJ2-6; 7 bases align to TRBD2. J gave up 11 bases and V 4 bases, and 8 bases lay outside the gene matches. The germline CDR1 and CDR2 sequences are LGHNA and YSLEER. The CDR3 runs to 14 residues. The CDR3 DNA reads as TGCGCCAGCAGCCGGGGGAGGGAAGTCGACGTCCTGACTTTC. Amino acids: CASSRGREVDVLTF.

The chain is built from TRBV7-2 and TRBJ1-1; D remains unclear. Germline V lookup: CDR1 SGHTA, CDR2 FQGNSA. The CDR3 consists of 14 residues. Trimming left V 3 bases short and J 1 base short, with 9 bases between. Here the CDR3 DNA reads TGTGCCAGCAGCTTCGCAGTCGGGAACACTGAAGCTTTCTTT. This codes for CASSFAVGNTEAFF.

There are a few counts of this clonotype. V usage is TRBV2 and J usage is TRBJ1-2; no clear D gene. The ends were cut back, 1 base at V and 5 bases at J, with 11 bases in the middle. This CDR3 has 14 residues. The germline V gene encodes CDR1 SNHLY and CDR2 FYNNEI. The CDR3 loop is CASSEGNSLYGYTF. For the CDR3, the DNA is TGTGCCAGCAGTGAAGGGAACAGCCTTTATGGCTACACCTTC.

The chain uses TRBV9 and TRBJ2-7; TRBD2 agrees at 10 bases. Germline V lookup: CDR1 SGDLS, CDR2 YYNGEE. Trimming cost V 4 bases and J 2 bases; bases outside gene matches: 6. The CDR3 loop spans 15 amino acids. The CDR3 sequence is CASSRASGGPYEQYF. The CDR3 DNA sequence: TGTGCCAGCAGCCGAGCTAGCGGGGGACCCTACGAGCAGTACTTC.

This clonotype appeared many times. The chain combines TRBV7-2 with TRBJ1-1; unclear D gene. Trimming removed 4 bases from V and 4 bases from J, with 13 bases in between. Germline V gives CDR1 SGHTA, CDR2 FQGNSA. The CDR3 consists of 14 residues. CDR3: CASSSRLHSTEAFF. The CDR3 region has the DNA TGTGCCAGCAGCTCCCGGTTGCATTCCACTGAAGCTTTCTTT.

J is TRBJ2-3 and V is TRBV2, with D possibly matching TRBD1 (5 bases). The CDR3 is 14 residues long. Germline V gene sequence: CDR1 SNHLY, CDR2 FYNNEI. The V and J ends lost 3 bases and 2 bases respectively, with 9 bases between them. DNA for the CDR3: TGTGCCAGCAGTGAGCAGGGATTCACAGATACGCAGTATTTT. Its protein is CASSEQGFTDTQYF.

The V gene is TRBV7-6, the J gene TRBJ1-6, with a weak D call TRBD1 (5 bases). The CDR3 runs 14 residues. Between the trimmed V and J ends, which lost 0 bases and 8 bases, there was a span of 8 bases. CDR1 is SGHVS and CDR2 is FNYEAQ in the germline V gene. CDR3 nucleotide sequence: TGTGCCAGCAGCTTAGCAGGGGCGGATTCACCCCTCCACTTT. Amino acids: CASSLAGADSPLHF.

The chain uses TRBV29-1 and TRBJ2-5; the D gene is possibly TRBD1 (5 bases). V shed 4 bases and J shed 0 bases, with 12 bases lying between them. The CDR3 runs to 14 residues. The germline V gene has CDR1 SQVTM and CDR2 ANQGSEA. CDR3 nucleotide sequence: TGCAGCGTTGGTCTCAGGGCTCACCAAGAGACCCAGTACTTC. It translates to CSVGLRAHQETQYF.

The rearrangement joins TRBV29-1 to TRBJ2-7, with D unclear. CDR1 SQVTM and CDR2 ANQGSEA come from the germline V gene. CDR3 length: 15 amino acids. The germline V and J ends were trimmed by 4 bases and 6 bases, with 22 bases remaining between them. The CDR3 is CSVGVGLHKSGEQYF. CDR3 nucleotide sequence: TGCAGCGTTGGCGTGGGTCTCCATAAATCGGGCGAGCAGTACTTC.

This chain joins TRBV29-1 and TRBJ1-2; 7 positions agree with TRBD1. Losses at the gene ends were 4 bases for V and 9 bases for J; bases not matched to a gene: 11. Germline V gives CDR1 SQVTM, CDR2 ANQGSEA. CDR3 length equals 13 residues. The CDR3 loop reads CSVGTGTEGSYTF. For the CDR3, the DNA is TGCAGCGTTGGTACCGGGACAGAGGGGAGCTACACCTTC.

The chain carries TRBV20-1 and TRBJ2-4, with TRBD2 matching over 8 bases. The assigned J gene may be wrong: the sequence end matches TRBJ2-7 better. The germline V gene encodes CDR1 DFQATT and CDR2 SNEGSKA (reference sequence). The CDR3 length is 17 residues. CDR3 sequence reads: CSARDPSPAGAIYEQYF. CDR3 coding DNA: TGCAGTGCTAGAGATCCCTCCCCAGCGGGGGCCATCTACGAGCAGTACTTC.

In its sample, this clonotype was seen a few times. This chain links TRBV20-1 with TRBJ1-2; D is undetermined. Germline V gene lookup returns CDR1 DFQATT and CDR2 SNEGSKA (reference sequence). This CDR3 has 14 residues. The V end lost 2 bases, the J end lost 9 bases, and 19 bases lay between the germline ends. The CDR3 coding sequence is TGCAGTGCTAGACCCCCTAGGTTGGGTGGTCGCTACACCTTC. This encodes CSARPPRLGGRYTF.

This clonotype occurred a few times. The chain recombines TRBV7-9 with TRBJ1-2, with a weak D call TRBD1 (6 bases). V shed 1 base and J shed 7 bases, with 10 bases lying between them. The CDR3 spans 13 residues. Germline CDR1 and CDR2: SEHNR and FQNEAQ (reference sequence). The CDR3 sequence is CASSLGTAPGYTF. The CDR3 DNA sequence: TGTGCCAGCAGCTTAGGGACAGCACCTGGCTACACCTTC.

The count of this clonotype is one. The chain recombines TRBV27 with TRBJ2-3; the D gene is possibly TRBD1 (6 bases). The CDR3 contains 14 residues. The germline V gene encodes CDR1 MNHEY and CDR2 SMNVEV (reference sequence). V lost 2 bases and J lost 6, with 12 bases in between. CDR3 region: CASSLTSQGDTQYF. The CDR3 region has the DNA TGTGCCAGCAGTTTAACGTCTCAGGGGGATACGCAGTATTTT.

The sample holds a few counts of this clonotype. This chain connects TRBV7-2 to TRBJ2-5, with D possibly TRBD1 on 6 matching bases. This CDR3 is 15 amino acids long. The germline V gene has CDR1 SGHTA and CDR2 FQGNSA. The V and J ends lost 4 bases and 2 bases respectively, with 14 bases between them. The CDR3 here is CASSSVDRAQETQYF. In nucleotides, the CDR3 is TGTGCCAGCAGCTCCGTGGACAGAGCTCAAGAGACCCAGTACTTC.

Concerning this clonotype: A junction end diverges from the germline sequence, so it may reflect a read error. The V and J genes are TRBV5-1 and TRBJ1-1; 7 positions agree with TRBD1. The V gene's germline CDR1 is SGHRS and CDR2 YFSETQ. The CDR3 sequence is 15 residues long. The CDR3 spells CASSIDRVGDTEVFF. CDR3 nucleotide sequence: TGCGCCAGCAGCATTGACAGGGTGGGGGACACTGAAGTTTTCTTT.

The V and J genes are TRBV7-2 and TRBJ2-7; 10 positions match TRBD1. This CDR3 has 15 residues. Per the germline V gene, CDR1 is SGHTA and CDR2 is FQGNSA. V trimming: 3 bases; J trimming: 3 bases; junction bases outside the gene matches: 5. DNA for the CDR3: TGTGCCAGCAGCTTTACGGGACAGGGGATCTACGAGCAGTACTTC. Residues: CASSFTGQGIYEQYF.

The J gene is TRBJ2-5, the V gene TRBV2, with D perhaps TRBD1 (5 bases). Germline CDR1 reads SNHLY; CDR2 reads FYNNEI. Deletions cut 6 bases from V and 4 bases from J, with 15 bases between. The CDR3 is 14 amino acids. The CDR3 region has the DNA TGTGCCAGCAGCGTACCAAGGGGTGGAGAGACCCAGTACTTC. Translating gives CASSVPRGGETQYF.

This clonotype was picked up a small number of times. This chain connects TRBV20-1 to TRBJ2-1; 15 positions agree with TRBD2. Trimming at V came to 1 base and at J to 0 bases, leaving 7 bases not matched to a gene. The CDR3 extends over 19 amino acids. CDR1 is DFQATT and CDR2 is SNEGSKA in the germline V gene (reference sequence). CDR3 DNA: TGCAGTGCTAGAGCCGGACTAGCGGGGGGGCCAAGCTCCTACAATGAGCAGTTCTTC. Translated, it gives CSARAGLAGGPSSYNEQFF.

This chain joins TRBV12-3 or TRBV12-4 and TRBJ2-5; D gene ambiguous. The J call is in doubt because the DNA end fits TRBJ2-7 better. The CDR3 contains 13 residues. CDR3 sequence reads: CASTSVGTGEQYF. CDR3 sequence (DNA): TGTGCCAGCACGTCGGTAGGCACTGGCGAGCAGTACTTC.

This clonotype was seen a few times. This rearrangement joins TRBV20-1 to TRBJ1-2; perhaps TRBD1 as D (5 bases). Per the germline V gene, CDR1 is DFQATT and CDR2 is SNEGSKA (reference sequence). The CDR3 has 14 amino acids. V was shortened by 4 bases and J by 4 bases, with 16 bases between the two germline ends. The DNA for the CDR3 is TGCAGTGCTATTCCGAACTTAAGGGGCTATGGCTACACCTTC. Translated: CSAIPNLRGYGYTF.

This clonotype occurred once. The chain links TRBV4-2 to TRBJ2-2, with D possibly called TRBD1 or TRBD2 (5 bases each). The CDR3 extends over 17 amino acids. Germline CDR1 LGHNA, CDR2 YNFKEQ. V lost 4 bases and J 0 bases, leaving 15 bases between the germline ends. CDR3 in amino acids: CASSRQTRGANTGELFF. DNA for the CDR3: TGTGCCAGCAGCCGCCAGACGAGGGGCGCGAACACCGGGGAGCTGTTTTTT.

The CDR3: CASSFGTGVNYGYTF. The CDR3 nucleotides are TGTGCCAGCAGTTTCGGGACAGGAGTTAACTATGGCTACACCTTC. The chain couples TRBV27 to TRBJ1-2, with 8 bases fitting TRBD1. Germline V CDR1 and CDR2: MNHEY, SMNVEV (reference sequence). Trimming at V came to 3 bases and at J to 1 base, leaving 4 bases not matched to a gene. CDR3 length equals 15 residues.

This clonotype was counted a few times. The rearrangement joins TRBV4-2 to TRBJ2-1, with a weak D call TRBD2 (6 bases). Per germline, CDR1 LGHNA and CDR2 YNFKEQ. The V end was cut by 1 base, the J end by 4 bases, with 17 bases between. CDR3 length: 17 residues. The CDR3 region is CASSQGWEDYPYNEQFF. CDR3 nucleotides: TGTGCCAGCAGCCAAGGTTGGGAGGACTACCCATACAATGAGCAGTTCTTC.